This TCR beta chain was identified during a study of blood T cell repertoires in COVID-19. On this clone: Distinct nucleotide sequences in the sample also encode this CDR3.

Germline-derived CDR1 and CDR2 are LNHDA and SQIVND (reference sequence). CDR3 size: 12 residues. The V end was cut by 8 bases, the J end by 4 bases, with 12 bases between. Resolution of symptoms, clearance, or two negative PCRs was present in recovered Cohort 3 donors. Method: immunoSEQ multiplex PCR; TCRdb's copy keeps in-frame clones and lacks some. The table includes approximately 440,000 clones, 90% detected once. The rearrangement links TRBV19 to TRBJ2-7; D might be TRBD2 (5 bases). Sequenced: PBMCs or T cells enriched from blood (not recorded which). The TCR was taken from a man between 18 and 35 years old who had recovered from COVID-19. The CDR3 protein is CASSNRGYEQYF. CDR3 in DNA: TGTGCCAGTTCCAATCGGGGTTACGAGCAGTACTTC.